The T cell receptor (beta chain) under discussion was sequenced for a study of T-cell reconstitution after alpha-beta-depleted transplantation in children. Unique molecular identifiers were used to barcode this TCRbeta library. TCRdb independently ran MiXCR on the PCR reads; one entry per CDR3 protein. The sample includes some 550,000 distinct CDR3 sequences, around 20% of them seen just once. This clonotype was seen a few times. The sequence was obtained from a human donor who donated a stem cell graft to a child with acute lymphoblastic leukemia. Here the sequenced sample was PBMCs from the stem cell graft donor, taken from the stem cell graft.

CDR3 DNA sequence: TGTGCCAGTACCAGGGTAAACTCCGGCGAGCAGTACTTC. The encoded protein is CASTRVNSGEQYF. J is TRBJ2-7 and V is TRBV12-3 or TRBV12-4, with D possibly TRBD1 on 5 matching bases. The length of the CDR3 is 13 residues. Trimming shortened V by 9 bases and J by 6 bases, and 18 bases separated the two germline ends.